A selection of T cell receptor beta chains follows, all from one sample in a study of blood T cells in healthy people across ages. TCRdb processed the 5' RACE reads anew with MiXCR; each CDR3 protein has one entry. The table shows 1.5 million to 2 million distinct CDR3 sequences, with about 50% occurring only once. The sequenced sample was blood. The receptors here all came from a woman aged 40 to 49 in good health. The CDR3 runs from the conserved cysteine through the conserved F or W. D genes are given only for firm matches. A row's size may be missing; if present it is once, few, many or a size class.

v_call	d_call	clone_size	j_call	cdr3_nt	cdr3_aa
TRBV5-1	TRBD1	few	TRBJ1-4	TGCGCCAGCAGCAGGGGGCCAAAGGGTGAAAAACTGTTTTTT	CASSRGPKGEKLFF
TRBV3-1	NA	once	TRBJ1-5	TGTGCCAGCAGCCAAACAGAAATCGTACGGTTCAATCAGCCCCAGCATTTT	CASSQTEIVRFNQPQHF
TRBV9	TRBD1	few	TRBJ1-2	TGTGCCAGCAGCGGGAAGACAGGGTATGGCTACACCTTC	CASSGKTGYGYTF
TRBV25-1	NA	NA	TRBJ2-3	TGTGCCAGCAGTGAATGTACAGGGTGTCGCACAGATGCGCAGTATTTT	CASSECTGCRTDAQYF
TRBV5-6	NA	once	TRBJ2-7	TGTGCCAGCAGCTTGAGGAAGCCCTACGAGCAGTACTTC	CASSLRKPYEQYF
TRBV2	TRBD2	NA	TRBJ2-1	TGTGCCAGCACGAACAGACTAGCGGGAGATGAGCAGTTCTTC	CASTNRLAGDEQFF
TRBV4-1	TRBD1	NA	TRBJ2-5	TGCGCCGGCAGCTTATCCGGGACAGGCTCCCAAGAGACCCAGTACTTC	CAGSLSGTGSQETQYF
TRBV15	NA	NA	TRBJ2-7	TGTGCCACCAGCAGGGATGACGGTGCCTACGAGCAGTACTTC	CATSRDDGAYEQYF
TRBV4-2	NA	NA	TRBJ2-5	TGTGCCAGCAGCCAAGAGGCAAAGACCCAGTACTTC	CASSQEAKTQYF
TRBV11-1	TRBD2	NA	TRBJ2-1	TGTGCCAGCAGCTCCCGGCGGGGGGTCCCGGGCAATGAGCAGTTCTTC	CASSSRRGVPGNEQFF
TRBV7-2	NA	NA	TRBJ2-7	TGTGCCAGCACCCTAGACGCGAGTAACGAGCAGTACTTC	CASTLDASNEQYF
TRBV2	TRBD1	few	TRBJ2-5	TGTGCCAGCAGTACCGGACAGGGGGCCCCGCAAGAGACCCAGTACTTC	CASSTGQGAPQETQYF
TRBV7-8	TRBD1	NA	TRBJ1-1	TGTGCCAGCAGCCCCTGGACAGGAATGAACACTGAAGCTTTCTTT	CASSPWTGMNTEAFF
TRBV20-1	NA	NA	TRBJ1-6	TGCAGTGCTAGAGCCATCATCGGGGGTGGTCATTCACCCCTCCACTTT	CSARAIIGGGHSPLHF
TRBV4-1	NA	NA	TRBJ2-7	TGCGCCAGCAGTACGGGGACAACAGTTTACGAGCAGTACTTC	CASSTGTTVYEQYF
TRBV20-1	TRBD2	NA	TRBJ2-3	TGCAGTGCTAGTTCGGGCGCGGGAGGTGCAGATACGCAGTATTTT	CSASSGAGGADTQYF
TRBV7-6	TRBD1	NA	TRBJ1-2	TGTGCCAGCAGCTTAGAAGCCTCGACAGGGCCCTCTGGCTACACCTTC	CASSLEASTGPSGYTF
TRBV28	TRBD1	NA	TRBJ2-1	TGTGCCAGCAGCCAGACAGGGAGCTTCCCCAATGAGCAGTTCTTC	CASSQTGSFPNEQFF
TRBV6-5	NA	NA	TRBJ2-3	TGTGCCAGCCCGGGGGCCAGCAATACGCAGTATTTT	CASPGASNTQYF
TRBV7-2	NA	many	TRBJ2-6	TGTGCCAGCAGCCCGGACACCTCTGGGGCCAACGTCCTGACTTTC	CASSPDTSGANVLTF
TRBV5-6	TRBD1	NA	TRBJ1-5	TGTGCCAGCAGCCTAAAACAGGGGCTGGTGGGCAATCAGCCCCAGCATTTT	CASSLKQGLVGNQPQHF
TRBV28	NA	NA	TRBJ2-5	TGTGCCAGCAGTCCCCCTATGCAAGGGACCCAGTACTTC	CASSPPMQGTQYF
TRBV15	TRBD1	few	TRBJ2-7	TGTGCCACCAGCAGGGGACAGGGGGAAAACGAGCAGTACTTC	CATSRGQGENEQYF
TRBV20-1	NA	NA	TRBJ2-1	TGCAGTGCCGGTGTGAGGTGGTGTGAGCAGTTCTTC	CSAGVRWCEQFF
TRBV6-5	TRBD1	few	TRBJ1-4	TGTGCCAGCAGTTTATTCTCAGGGGGCCGCTCAAATGAAAAACTGTTTTTT	CASSLFSGGRSNEKLFF
TRBV21-1	NA	NA	TRBJ1-5	TGTGCCAGCAGCAAAGAGACCAGGAATCAGCCCCAGCATTTT	CASSKETRNQPQHF
TRBV28	NA	NA	TRBJ2-5	TGTGCCAGCAGTTTCACGGTCGGGGCAGAGACCCAGTACTTC	CASSFTVGAETQYF
TRBV14	TRBD2	NA	TRBJ2-1	TGTGCCAGCAGCCCGCCCCACAGCGGGGTTTACAATGAGCAGTTCTTC	CASSPPHSGVYNEQFF
TRBV2	NA	few	TRBJ2-1	TGTGCCAGCCAGGGCCCCCGAATAGAGCAGTTCTTC	CASQGPRIEQFF
TRBV7-2	TRBD2	NA	TRBJ2-7	TGTGCCAGCAGCTTAGCGTTGACTAGCGGGTGCGGTTACGAGCAGTACTTC	CASSLALTSGCGYEQYF
TRBV28	NA	once	TRBJ1-4	TGTGCCAGCAGTTTATCCGACAGGAAACTGTTTTTT	CASSLSDRKLFF
TRBV12-3/TRBV12-4	TRBD2	NA	TRBJ2-1	TGTGCCAGCAGTTCCAGACTAGCGGGGGGGATGCAGTTCTTC	CASSSRLAGGMQFF
TRBV20-1	TRBD1	NA	TRBJ1-4	TGCAGTGCTACAACAGGGGGCGGAACAGGTGAAAAACTGTTTTTT	CSATTGGGTGEKLFF
TRBV6-2/TRBV6-3	NA	NA	TRBJ2-6	TGTGCCAGCAGTTATTTAGCCTCCAGGATCTCTGGGGCCAACGTCCTGACTTTC	CASSYLASRISGANVLTF
TRBV7-2	TRBD2	many	TRBJ2-5	TGTGCCAGCAGCTTAGCGACTAGCGGGGGCCAAGAGACCCAGTACTTC	CASSLATSGGQETQYF
TRBV20-1	NA	few	TRBJ1-2	TGCAGTGCGACCCCCACCGGGACCTCTTATGGCTACACCTTC	CSATPTGTSYGYTF
TRBV20-1	TRBD2	few	TRBJ2-5	TGCAGTGCTAGAGGATCAAGCGGGGCCGACCAAGAGACCCAGTACTTC	CSARGSSGADQETQYF
TRBV28	NA	NA	TRBJ2-7	TGTGCCAGCAGTCCCCACAGAGGTAGAGGGAACTACGAGCAGTACTTC	CASSPHRGRGNYEQYF
TRBV6-2/TRBV6-3	TRBD2	NA	TRBJ2-1	TGTGCCAGCAGTTACTCCCAGACCGGGACTAGTGGGGGAAACCACTACAATGAGCAGTTCTTC	CASSYSQTGTSGGNHYNEQFF
TRBV20-1	TRBD2	NA	TRBJ2-1	TGCAGTGCTAGAACTGGTCGGGGCCAGCGGGGGAAAGGCAATGAGCAGTTCTTC	CSARTGRGQRGKGNEQFF
TRBV14	TRBD2	NA	TRBJ2-1	TGTGCCAGCAGCCAAGATCGGGGGGGCCCCTACAATGAGCAGTTCTTC	CASSQDRGGPYNEQFF